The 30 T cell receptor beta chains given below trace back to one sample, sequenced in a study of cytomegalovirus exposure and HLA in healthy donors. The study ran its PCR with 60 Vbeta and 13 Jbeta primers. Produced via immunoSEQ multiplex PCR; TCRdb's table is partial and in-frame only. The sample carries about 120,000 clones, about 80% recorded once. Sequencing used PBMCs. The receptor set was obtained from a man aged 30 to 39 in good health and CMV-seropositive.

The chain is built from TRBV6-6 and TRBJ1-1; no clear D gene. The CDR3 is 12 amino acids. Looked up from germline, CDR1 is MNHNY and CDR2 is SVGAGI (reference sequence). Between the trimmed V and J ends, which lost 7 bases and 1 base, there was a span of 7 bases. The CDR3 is CASTTTNTEAFF. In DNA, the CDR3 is TGTGCCAGCACTACTACGAACACTGAAGCTTTCTTT.

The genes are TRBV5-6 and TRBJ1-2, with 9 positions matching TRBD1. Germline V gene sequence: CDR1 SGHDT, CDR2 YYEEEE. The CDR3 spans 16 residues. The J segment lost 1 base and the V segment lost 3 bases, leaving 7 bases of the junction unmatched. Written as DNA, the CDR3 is TGTGCCAGCAGCTACCAACAGGGGGCGCTTAACTATGGCTACACCTTC. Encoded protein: CASSYQQGALNYGYTF. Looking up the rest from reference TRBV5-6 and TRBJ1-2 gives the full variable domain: DAGVTQSPTHLIKTRGQQVTLRCSPKSGHDTVSWYQQALGQGPQFIFQYYEEEERQRGNFPDRFSGHQFPNYSSELNVNALLLGDSALYLCASSYQQGALNYGYTFGSGTRLTVV.

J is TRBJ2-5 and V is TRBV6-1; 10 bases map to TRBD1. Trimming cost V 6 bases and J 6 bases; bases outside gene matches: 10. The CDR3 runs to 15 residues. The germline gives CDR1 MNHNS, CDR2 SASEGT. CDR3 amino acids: CASSGDRGTLKTQYF. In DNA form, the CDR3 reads TGTGCCAGCAGCGGGGACAGGGGAACCCTTAAGACCCAGTACTTC.

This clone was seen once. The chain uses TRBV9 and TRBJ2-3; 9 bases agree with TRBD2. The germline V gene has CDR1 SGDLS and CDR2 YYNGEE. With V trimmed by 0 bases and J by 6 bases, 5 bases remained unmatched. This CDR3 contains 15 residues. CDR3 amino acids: CASSVVSGGLDTQYF. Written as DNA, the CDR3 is TGTGCCAGCAGCGTAGTTAGCGGGGGACTCGATACGCAGTATTTT.

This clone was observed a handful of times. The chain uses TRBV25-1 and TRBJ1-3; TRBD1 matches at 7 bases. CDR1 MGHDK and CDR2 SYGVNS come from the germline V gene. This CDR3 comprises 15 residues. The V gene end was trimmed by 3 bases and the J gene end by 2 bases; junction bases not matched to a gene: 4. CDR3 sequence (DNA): TGTGCCAGCAGTGAGGTCCAGGGGGCTGGAAACACCATATATTTT. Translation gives CASSEVQGAGNTIYF.

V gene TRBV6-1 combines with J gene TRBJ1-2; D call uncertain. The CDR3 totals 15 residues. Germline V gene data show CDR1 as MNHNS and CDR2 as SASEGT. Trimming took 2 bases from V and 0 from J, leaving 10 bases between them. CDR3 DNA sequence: TGTGCCAGCAGTGAAAATCTTGAGCCTAACTATGGCTACACCTTC. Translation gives CASSENLEPNYGYTF.

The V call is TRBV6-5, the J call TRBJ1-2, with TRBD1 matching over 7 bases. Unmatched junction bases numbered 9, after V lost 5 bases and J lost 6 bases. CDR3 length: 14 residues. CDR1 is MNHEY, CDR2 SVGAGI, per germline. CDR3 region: CASSPTDRADGYTF. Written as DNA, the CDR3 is TGTGCCAGCAGTCCGACCGACAGGGCGGATGGCTACACCTTC.

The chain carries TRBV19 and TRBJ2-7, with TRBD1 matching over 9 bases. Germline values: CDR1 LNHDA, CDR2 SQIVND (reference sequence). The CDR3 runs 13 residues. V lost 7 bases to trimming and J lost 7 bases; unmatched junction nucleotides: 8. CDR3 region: CASKMDRGDEQYF. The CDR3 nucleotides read TGTGCCAGTAAAATGGACAGGGGCGATGAGCAGTACTTC. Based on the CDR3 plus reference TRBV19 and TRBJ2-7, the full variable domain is DGGITQSPKYLFRKEGQNVTLSCEQNLNHDAMYWYRQDPGQGLRLIYYSQIVNDFQKGDIAEGYSVSREKKESFPLTVTSAQKNPTAFYLCASKMDRGDEQYFGPGTRLTVT.

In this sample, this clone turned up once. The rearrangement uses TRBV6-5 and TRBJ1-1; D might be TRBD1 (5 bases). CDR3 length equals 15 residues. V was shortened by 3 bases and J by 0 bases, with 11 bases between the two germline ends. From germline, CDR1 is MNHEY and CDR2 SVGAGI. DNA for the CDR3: TGTGCCAGCAGTTATGGGGGGTCCATGAACACTGAAGCTTTCTTT. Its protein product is CASSYGGSMNTEAFF.

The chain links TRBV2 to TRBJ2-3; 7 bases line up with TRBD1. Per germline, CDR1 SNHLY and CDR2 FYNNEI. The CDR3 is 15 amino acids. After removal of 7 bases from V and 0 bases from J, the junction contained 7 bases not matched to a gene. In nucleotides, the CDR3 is TGTGCCAGCATCGGGACAGCCACTAGCACAGATACGCAGTATTTT. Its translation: CASIGTATSTDTQYF.

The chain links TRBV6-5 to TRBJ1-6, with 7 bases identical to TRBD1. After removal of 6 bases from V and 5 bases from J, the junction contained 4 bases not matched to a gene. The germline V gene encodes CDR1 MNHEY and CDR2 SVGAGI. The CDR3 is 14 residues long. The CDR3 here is CASSPGTDNSPLHF. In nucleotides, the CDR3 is TGTGCCAGCAGCCCCGGGACAGATAATTCACCCCTCCACTTT.

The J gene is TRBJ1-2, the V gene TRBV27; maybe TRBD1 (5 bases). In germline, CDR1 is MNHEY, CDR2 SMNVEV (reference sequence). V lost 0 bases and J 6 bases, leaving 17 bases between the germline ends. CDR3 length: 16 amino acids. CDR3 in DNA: TGTGCCAGCAGTTTATCGGGGACTTTGAGAATCGATGGCTACACCTTC. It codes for CASSLSGTLRIDGYTF.

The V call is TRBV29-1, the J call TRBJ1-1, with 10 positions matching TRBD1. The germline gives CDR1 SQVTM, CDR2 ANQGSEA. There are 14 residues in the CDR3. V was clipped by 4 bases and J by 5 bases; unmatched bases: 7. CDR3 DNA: TGCAGCGTTGTGACAGGGGGCGGTAAGACTGAAGCTTTCTTT. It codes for CSVVTGGGKTEAFF.

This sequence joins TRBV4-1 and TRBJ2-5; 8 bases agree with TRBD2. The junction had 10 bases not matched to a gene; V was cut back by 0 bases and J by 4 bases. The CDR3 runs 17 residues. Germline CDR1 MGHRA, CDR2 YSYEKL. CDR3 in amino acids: CASSQDLGGAGRETQYF. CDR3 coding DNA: TGCGCCAGCAGCCAAGATCTCGGGGGGGCGGGTCGAGAGACCCAGTACTTC.

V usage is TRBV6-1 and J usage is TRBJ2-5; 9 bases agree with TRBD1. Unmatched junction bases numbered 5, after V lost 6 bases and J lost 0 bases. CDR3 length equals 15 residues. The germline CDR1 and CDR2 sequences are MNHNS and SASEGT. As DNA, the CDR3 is TGTGCCAGCAGGGAGGGACAGGGACACCAAGAGACCCAGTACTTC. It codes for CASREGQGHQETQYF.

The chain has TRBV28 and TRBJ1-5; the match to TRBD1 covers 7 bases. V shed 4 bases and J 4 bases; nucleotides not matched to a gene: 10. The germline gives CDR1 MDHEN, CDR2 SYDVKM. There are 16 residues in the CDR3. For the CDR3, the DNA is TGTGCCAGCAGTTCCATTTTCCGGGACAGTAATCAGCCCCAGCATTTT. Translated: CASSSIFRDSNQPQHF.

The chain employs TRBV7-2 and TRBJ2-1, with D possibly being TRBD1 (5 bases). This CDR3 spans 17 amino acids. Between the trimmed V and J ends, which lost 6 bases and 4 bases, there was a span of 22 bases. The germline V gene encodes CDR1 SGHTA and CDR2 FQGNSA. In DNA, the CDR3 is TGTGCCAGCAGTTCAGGGCCCGGGTCTTACTCTTACAATGAGCAGTTCTTC. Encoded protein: CASSSGPGSYSYNEQFF.

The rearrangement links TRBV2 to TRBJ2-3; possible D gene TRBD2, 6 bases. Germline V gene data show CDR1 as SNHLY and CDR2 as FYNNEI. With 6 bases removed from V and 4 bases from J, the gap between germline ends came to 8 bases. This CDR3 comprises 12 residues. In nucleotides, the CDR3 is TGTGCCAGCAGGGAGGGACCAGATACGCAGTATTTT. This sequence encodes CASREGPDTQYF.

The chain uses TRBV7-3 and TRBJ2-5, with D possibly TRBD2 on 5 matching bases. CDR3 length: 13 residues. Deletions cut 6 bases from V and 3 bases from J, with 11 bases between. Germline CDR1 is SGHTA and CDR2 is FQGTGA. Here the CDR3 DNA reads TGTGCCAGCAGTCTCCAGAGGGAAGAGACCCAGTACTTC. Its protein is CASSLQREETQYF.

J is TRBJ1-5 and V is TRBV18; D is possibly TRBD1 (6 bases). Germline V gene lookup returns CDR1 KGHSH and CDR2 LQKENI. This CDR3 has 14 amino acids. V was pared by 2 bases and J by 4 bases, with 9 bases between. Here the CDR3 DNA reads TGTGCCAGCTCACCAATCACAGGGAATCAGCCCCAGCATTTT. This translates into CASSPITGNQPQHF. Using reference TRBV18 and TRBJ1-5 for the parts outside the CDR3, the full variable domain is NAGVMQNPRHLVRRRGQEARLRCSPMKGHSHVYWYRQLPEEGLKFMVYLQKENIIDESGMPKERFSAEFPKEGPSILRIQQVVRGDSAAYFCASSPITGNQPQHFGDGTRLSIL.

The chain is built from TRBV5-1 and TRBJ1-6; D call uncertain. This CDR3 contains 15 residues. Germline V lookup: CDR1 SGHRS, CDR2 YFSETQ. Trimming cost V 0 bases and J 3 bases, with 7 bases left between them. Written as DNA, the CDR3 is TGCGCCAGCAGCTTGGAGACTGACTATAATTCACCCCTCCACTTT. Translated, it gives CASSLETDYNSPLHF.

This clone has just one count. The CDR3 loop reads CASSPPDNFLAFF. The CDR3 nucleotides read TGTGCCAGCTCACCACCGGACAATTTTCTAGCTTTCTTT. This chain joins TRBV18 and TRBJ1-1; TRBD1 might be the D (5 bases). CDR3 size: 13 residues. V lost 0 bases and J lost 10, with 12 bases in between. Germline-derived CDR1 and CDR2 are KGHSH and LQKENI.

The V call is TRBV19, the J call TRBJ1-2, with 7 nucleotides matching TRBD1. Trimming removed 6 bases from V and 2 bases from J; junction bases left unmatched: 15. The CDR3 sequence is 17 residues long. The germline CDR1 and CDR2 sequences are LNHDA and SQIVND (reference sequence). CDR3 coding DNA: TGTGCCAGTAGCGTTCTTTGGGACAGCTCGAAGAACTATGGCTACACCTTC. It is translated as CASSVLWDSSKNYGYTF.

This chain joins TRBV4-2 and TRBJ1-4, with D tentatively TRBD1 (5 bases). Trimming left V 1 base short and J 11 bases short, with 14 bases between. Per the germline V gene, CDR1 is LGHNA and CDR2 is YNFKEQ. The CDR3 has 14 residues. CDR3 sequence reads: CASSQGTGEKKLFF. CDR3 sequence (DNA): TGTGCCAGCAGCCAAGGCACAGGTGAGAAGAAACTGTTTTTT.

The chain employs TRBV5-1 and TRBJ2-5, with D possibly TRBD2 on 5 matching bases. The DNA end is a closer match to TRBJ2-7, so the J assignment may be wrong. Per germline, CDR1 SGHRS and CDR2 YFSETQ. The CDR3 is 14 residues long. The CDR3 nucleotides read TGCGCCAGCAGCTTGGATGAGGGTTTCTACGAGCAGTACTTC. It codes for CASSLDEGFYEQYF.

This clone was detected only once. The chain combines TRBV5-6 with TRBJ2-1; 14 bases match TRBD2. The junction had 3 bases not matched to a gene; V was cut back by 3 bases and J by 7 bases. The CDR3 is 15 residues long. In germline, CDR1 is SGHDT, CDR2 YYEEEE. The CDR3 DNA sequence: TGTGCCAGCAGCTACGGACTAGCGGGGGGAAATGAGCAGTTCTTC. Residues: CASSYGLAGGNEQFF.

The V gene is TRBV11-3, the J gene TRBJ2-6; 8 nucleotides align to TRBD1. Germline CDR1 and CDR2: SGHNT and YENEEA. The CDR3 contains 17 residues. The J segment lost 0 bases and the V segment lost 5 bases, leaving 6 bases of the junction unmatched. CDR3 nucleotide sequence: TGTGCCAGCAGCCCGGGACAGGCCCGCTCTGGGGCCAACGTCCTGACTTTC. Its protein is CASSPGQARSGANVLTF.

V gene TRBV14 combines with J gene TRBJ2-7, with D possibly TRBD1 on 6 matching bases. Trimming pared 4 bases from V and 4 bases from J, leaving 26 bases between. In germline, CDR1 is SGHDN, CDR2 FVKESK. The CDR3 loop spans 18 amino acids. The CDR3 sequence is CASSPGRSTRQDLYEQYF. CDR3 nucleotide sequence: TGTGCCAGCAGCCCCGGTCGGTCAACCAGACAGGATCTATACGAGCAGTACTTC.

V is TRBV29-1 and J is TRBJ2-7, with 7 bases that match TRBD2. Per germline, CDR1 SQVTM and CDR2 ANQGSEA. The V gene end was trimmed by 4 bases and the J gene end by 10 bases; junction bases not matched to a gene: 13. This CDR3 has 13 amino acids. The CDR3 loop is CSVGGLAVGEQYF. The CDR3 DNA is TGCAGCGTTGGCGGTCTAGCGGTGGGGGAACAGTACTTC.

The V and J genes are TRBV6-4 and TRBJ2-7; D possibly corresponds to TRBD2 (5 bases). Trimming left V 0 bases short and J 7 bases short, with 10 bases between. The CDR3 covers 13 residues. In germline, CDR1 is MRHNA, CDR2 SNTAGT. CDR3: CASSDSRGGEQYF. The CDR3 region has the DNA TGTGCCAGCAGTGACTCTCGGGGTGGAGAGCAGTACTTC.